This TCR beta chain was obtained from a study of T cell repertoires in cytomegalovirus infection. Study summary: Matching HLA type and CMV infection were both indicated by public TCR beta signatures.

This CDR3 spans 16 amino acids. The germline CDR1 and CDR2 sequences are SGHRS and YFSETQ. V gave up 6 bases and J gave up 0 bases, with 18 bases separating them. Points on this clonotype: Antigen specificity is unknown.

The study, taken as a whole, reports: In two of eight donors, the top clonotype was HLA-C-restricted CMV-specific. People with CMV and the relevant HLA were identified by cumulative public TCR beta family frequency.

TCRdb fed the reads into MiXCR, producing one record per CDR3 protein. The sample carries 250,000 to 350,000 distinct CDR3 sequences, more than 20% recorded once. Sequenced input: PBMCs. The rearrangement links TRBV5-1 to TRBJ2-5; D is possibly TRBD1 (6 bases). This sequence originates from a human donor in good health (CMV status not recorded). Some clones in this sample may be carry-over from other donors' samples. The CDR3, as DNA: TGCGCCAGCAAGACGGGTACAGGGATTTACCAAGAGACCCAGTACTTC. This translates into CASKTGTGIYQETQYF.